A selection of T cell receptor beta chains follows, all from one sample in a study of blood T cell repertoires in COVID-19. Data came from immunoSEQ multiplex PCR; TCRdb stores just in-frame clones and leaves some out. The sample gives 200,000 or so clones, around 77% of which show up once; roughly 17% is in the top ten. Sample: peripheral blood. The receptor source for this set is a man in his 60s with active or convalescent COVID-19. CDR3s include the opening cysteine and the closing phenylalanine or tryptophan. A D gene is named only where the DNA matches it firmly. Only some rows state a clone size, as once, few, many or a class for expanded clones.

>TRBV28|few|NA|TRBJ2-7
TGTGCCAGCAGTGTTCCGGGACAACTTTACGAGCAGTACTTC
CASSVPGQLYEQYF
>TRBV5-6|NA|NA|TRBJ2-2
TGTGCCAGCAGCCAGGGGACAACCAACACCGGGGAGCTGTTTTTT
CASSQGTTNTGELFF
>TRBV2|NA|NA|TRBJ1-3
TGTGCCAGCAGAGCGGGTTCGACCATATATTTT
CASRAGSTIYF
>TRBV6-5|once|NA|TRBJ2-7
TGTGCCACTAGTGGCCGGGAGAAGTCAGCGTACGAGCAGTACTTC
CATSGREKSAYEQYF
>TRBV11-3|NA|TRBD2|TRBJ2-1
TGTGCCAGCAGCACATTTACGGGAGGGAAGGATGAGCAGTTCTTC
CASSTFTGGKDEQFF
>TRBV5-4|NA|TRBD1|TRBJ1-6
TGTGCCAGCAGCTTGAGGGCAGGGGGGCCTAATTCACCCCTCCACTTT
CASSLRAGGPNSPLHF
>TRBV9|NA|TRBD1|TRBJ1-4
TGTGCCAGCAGCGTAGGGGGACAGGGGGTCGAAAAACTGTTTTTT
CASSVGGQGVEKLFF
>TRBV4-1|NA|TRBD1|TRBJ1-6
TGCGCCAGCAGCCAAGTAGGACAGGGGGTCAATTCACCCCTCCACTTT
CASSQVGQGVNSPLHF
>TRBV3-1/TRBV3-2|NA|NA|TRBJ2-3
TGTGCCAGCAGGGGAGCAGATACGCAGTATTTT
CASRGADTQYF
>TRBV7-3|NA|NA|TRBJ2-1
TGTGCCAGCAGCTTAGGGGCGGGGAGGACCTACAATGAGCAGTTCTTC
CASSLGAGRTYNEQFF
>TRBV28|NA|NA|TRBJ1-2
TGTGCCAGCAGTTTACACGGGGGGGGGCCCTATGGCTACACCTTC
CASSLHGGGPYGYTF
>TRBV7-8|NA|TRBD1|TRBJ1-1
TGTGCCAGCAGCCCCAGACAGGGGCAATTGAACACTGAAGCTTTCTTT
CASSPRQGQLNTEAFF
>TRBV27|many|NA|TRBJ2-7
TGTGCCAGCAGTTTGTTCAGCGGGGAGCAGTACTTC
CASSLFSGEQYF
>TRBV11-2|NA|NA|TRBJ1-2
TGTGCCAGCAGCCCCTCTCCGGGAAACTATGGCTACACCTTC
CASSPSPGNYGYTF
>TRBV18|NA|TRBD2|TRBJ2-1
TGTGCCAGCTCACCACCTAGCGGGAGAGGCAATGAGCAGTTCTTC
CASSPPSGRGNEQFF
>TRBV15|NA|TRBD2|TRBJ2-7
TGTGCCACCAGCAGCAACCTGGGAGCGGGAGGGGTCTACGAGCAGTACTTC
CATSSNLGAGGVYEQYF